Listed here are 21 T cell receptor beta chains from one sample, sequenced in a study of blood T cells in healthy people across ages. A second PCR of 7 to 11 cycles used a sample-barcoded 5' primer and a J-beta primer mix. Each CDR3 protein gets one entry after TCRdb re-called the 5' RACE reads with MiXCR. The table shows about 780,000 distinct CDR3 sequences, with approximately 59% occurring only once. Sample: blood. The receptor set was obtained from a man aged 25-45 years in good health.

This clonotype was counted a few times. The gene calls are TRBV6-5 and TRBJ1-4; D remains ambiguous. The germline V gene encodes CDR1 MNHEY and CDR2 SVGAGI. V lost 4 bases to trimming and J lost 8 bases, with 14 bases between them. CDR3 length: 14 residues. CDR3 in amino acids: CASSLGGWGEKLFF. The CDR3 DNA follows: TGTGCCAGCAGTTTGGGCGGATGGGGAGAAAAACTGTTTTTT.

The rearrangement joins TRBV7-9 to TRBJ2-1, with TRBD1 identical over 9 bases. With the DNA end fitting TRBJ2-7 better, the J assignment may be wrong. The germline V gene encodes CDR1 SEHNR and CDR2 FQNEAQ (reference sequence). The CDR3 covers 15 residues. CDR3 sequence (DNA): TGTGCCAGCAGGCCCCTACCGGGACAGGGTGAAGAGCAGTACTTC. This translates into CASRPLPGQGEEQYF.

This clonotype appeared a few times. The chain is built from TRBV7-9 and TRBJ1-1; TRBD1 aligns across 9 bases. The CDR3 has 16 amino acids. Unmatched junction bases numbered 10, after V lost 3 bases and J lost 5 bases. The germline V gene has CDR1 SEHNR and CDR2 FQNEAQ (reference sequence). The CDR3 protein is CASSFGNRGQRTEAFF. The CDR3 DNA reads TGTGCCAGCAGCTTCGGAAACAGGGGGCAGAGGACTGAAGCTTTCTTT.

The rearrangement links TRBV27 to TRBJ2-5, with TRBD2 matching 9 bases. V lost 4 bases and J lost 4; bases outside the gene matches: 4. The CDR3 spans 14 residues. Germline V gene sequence: CDR1 MNHEY, CDR2 SMNVEV (reference sequence). The CDR3, as DNA: TGTGCCAGCAGTTGGGGCGGGGGGGTAGAGACCCAGTACTTC. This gives the protein CASSWGGGVETQYF.

V is TRBV7-2 and J is TRBJ2-7; 8 nucleotides match TRBD1. This CDR3 spans 14 amino acids. Germline trimming cut 5 bases from V and 2 bases from J; bases unmatched to any gene: 5. CDR1 and CDR2 (germline): SGHTA, FQGNSA. The CDR3 spells CASSARQGPYEQYF. DNA of the CDR3: TGTGCCAGCAGCGCTCGACAGGGGCCCTACGAGCAGTACTTC.

The chain combines TRBV11-2 with TRBJ2-1, with D tentatively TRBD2 (5 bases). Germline V gene lookup returns CDR1 SGHAT and CDR2 FQNNGV. Trimming removed 5 bases at V and 4 bases at J, with 15 bases between. There are 15 residues in the CDR3. Here the CDR3 reads CASSQNNGGYNEQFF. CDR3 in DNA: TGTGCCAGCAGCCAAAATAATGGAGGATACAATGAGCAGTTCTTC.

This chain uses TRBV3-1 with TRBJ2-7; perhaps TRBD2 as D (5 bases). The CDR3 contains 14 residues. From germline, CDR1 is LGHDT and CDR2 YNNKEL (reference sequence). Trimming cost V 1 base and J 9 bases, with 16 bases left between them. The CDR3: CASSQAGIVNGQYF. CDR3 nucleotide sequence: TGTGCCAGCAGCCAAGCGGGAATCGTGAACGGGCAGTACTTC.

This clonotype was observed a single time. This chain connects TRBV20-1 to TRBJ1-2, with D possibly matching TRBD1 (6 bases). The CDR3 covers 15 residues. V lost 5 bases to trimming and J lost 8 bases, with 24 bases between them. CDR1 and CDR2 from the germline V gene are DFQATT and SNEGSKA (reference sequence). CDR3 protein: CSAEFRGRPSGGYTF. The DNA for the CDR3 is TGCAGTGCTGAATTCAGGGGAAGGCCGTCAGGAGGCTACACCTTC.

This sequence joins TRBV4-2 and TRBJ2-3; the match to TRBD1 covers 10 bases. CDR1 and CDR2 from the germline V gene are LGHNA and YNFKEQ. The CDR3 is 16 amino acids. With 3 bases clipped from V and 4 bases from J, the junction kept 7 bases outside the gene matches. CDR3 bases: TGTGCCAGCAGCCAGGGGGACAGGGGAAGGGCAGATACGCAGTATTTT. This translates into CASSQGDRGRADTQYF.

The chain uses TRBV29-1 and TRBJ2-2; D may be TRBD2 (5 bases). This CDR3 is 14 amino acids long. V lost 4 bases to trimming and J lost 4 bases, with 13 bases between them. The germline V gene has CDR1 SQVTM and CDR2 ANQGSEA. CDR3 in amino acids: CSVGAVASTGELFF. Written as DNA, the CDR3 is TGCAGCGTTGGGGCGGTAGCGAGCACCGGGGAGCTGTTTTTT.

This clonotype has more than one count but fewer than ten. The V call is TRBV15, the J call TRBJ2-1; 7 bases are a match to TRBD1. Germline V gene lookup returns CDR1 LNHNV and CDR2 YYDKDF (reference sequence). The CDR3 consists of 16 residues. Trimming cost V 0 bases and J 6 bases; bases outside gene matches: 8. CDR3 in amino acids: CATSRDAARTGNEQFF. The CDR3 nucleotides read TGTGCCACCAGCAGAGATGCGGCACGGACAGGCAATGAGCAGTTCTTC.

The CDR3 nucleotides are TGTGCCAGCAGTCTTCCCCTTAGGGGAAGCACAGATACGCAGTATTTT. As protein: CASSLPLRGSTDTQYF. The V and J genes are TRBV12-3 or TRBV12-4 and TRBJ2-3, with D maybe TRBD1 (5 bases). V was trimmed by 5 bases and J by 0 bases, leaving 15 bases between them. The CDR3 runs 16 residues.

The rearrangement links TRBV29-1 to TRBJ2-3; D is perhaps TRBD2 (5 bases). The CDR3 covers 13 residues. Deletions cut 1 base from V and 7 bases from J, with 12 bases between. The germline CDR1 and CDR2 sequences are SQVTM and ANQGSEA. The CDR3 sequence is CSVEGPDSNTQYF. CDR3 DNA sequence: TGCAGCGTTGAAGGGCCGGACTCCAATACGCAGTATTTT.

The V call is TRBV12-3 or TRBV12-4, the J call TRBJ2-7; 10 nucleotides match TRBD1. V dropped 6 bases and J dropped 2; count of bases not matched to a gene: 13. The CDR3 is 17 amino acids. CDR3 coding DNA: TGTGCCAGCAGAGGCAGGGACAGGGGTTATCCGGCCTACGAGCAGTACTTC. Translating it yields CASRGRDRGYPAYEQYF.

The V gene is TRBV7-8, the J gene TRBJ2-3; D is ambiguous. The CDR3 runs 17 residues. Per germline, CDR1 SGHVS and CDR2 FQNEAQ. V was cut by 2 bases and J by 8 bases, with 23 bases left in between. The CDR3 spells CASSLRWAQLATGTQYF. Written as DNA, the CDR3 is TGTGCCAGCAGCTTAAGGTGGGCACAGCTCGCCACCGGTACGCAGTATTTT. Combining the CDR3 with reference TRBV7-8 and TRBJ2-3 gives the whole variable domain GAGVSQSPRYKVAKRGQDVALRCDPISGHVSLFWYQQALGQGPEFLTYFQNEAQLDKSGLPSDRFFAERPEGSVSTLKIQRTQQEDSAVYLCASSLRWAQLATGTQYFGPGTRLTVL.

This clonotype was counted at least ten times. The chain employs TRBV6-4 and TRBJ2-5, with D tentatively TRBD2 (5 bases). Germline V lookup: CDR1 MRHNA, CDR2 SNTAGT. V lost 3 bases, J lost 2 bases, and 13 bases lay in between. The CDR3 runs to 15 residues. The CDR3 loop reads CASSEMAGQQETQYF. In nucleotides, the CDR3 is TGTGCCAGCAGTGAAATGGCGGGTCAGCAAGAGACCCAGTACTTC.

The sample holds a few counts of this clonotype. The chain combines TRBV7-9 with TRBJ1-2; D is possibly TRBD1 (6 bases). Germline CDR1 reads SEHNR; CDR2 reads FQNEAQ (reference sequence). The CDR3 loop spans 16 amino acids. V was shortened by 7 bases and J by 0 bases, with 18 bases between the two germline ends. CDR3 DNA sequence: TGTGCCAGCATCTCCTCAGGGGCAGAAGCTAACTATGGCTACACCTTC. It specifies CASISSGAEANYGYTF.

This clonotype was detected only a few times. V and J are TRBV7-2 and TRBJ2-2; TRBD1 matches at 9 bases. The V gene's germline CDR1 is SGHTA and CDR2 FQGNSA. V shed 4 bases, J shed 8 bases, and the junction held 8 bases outside the gene matches. This CDR3 is 15 amino acids long. The CDR3, as DNA: TGTGCCAGCAGCTCCCGGACAGGGGTGTTGGGGGAGCTGTTTTTT. Its protein product is CASSSRTGVLGELFF.

The chain links TRBV13 to TRBJ1-2, with D possibly being TRBD1 (5 bases). Germline CDR1 reads PRHDT; CDR2 reads FYEKMQ (reference sequence). V shed 1 base and J shed 6 bases, with 12 bases lying between them. This CDR3 region has 14 residues. CDR3 sequence: CASSLVRAGHGYTF. CDR3 coding DNA: TGTGCCAGCAGCTTAGTGCGGGCAGGGCATGGCTACACCTTC.

The chain employs TRBV7-9 and TRBJ2-1, with 10 bases lining up with TRBD1. Germline assignment: CDR1 SEHNR and CDR2 FQNEAQ (reference sequence). The CDR3 has 18 amino acids. V gave up 2 bases and J gave up 8 bases; unmatched junction bases: 15. In DNA form, the CDR3 reads TGTGCCAGCAGCTTATTAGCGGTCCGGACAGGGGGTCGCGATGAGCAGTTCTTC. Its translation is CASSLLAVRTGGRDEQFF.

The chain combines TRBV5-6 with TRBJ2-4; D tentatively fits TRBD1 or TRBD2 (5 bases each). The last part of the DNA fits TRBJ2-7 better; the J call may be wrong. The CDR3 sequence is 16 residues long. CDR1 is SGHDT, CDR2 YYEEEE, per germline. CDR3 loop: CASSFLVFSGPCEQYF. In DNA form, the CDR3 reads TGTGCCAGCAGCTTTTTAGTATTCTCGGGACCCTGCGAGCAGTACTTC.